This T cell receptor beta chain was captured by sequencing in a study of CD8+ T cells in alopecia areata. Overall study context: Those treated were given oral tofacitinib at 5 to 10 mg twice daily. The tofacitinib course ran for 6 to 18 months and was followed by 6 months off drug.

The sample's treatment: oral pan-JAK inhibitor, 5-10 mg twice daily. From alopecia areata patients, lesional scalp punch biopsies and peripheral blood were collected. Sorted out of PBMCs were CD4+ T cells and CD8+ T cells. Investigators isolated RNA and reverse transcribed it into cDNA to act as the sequencing template. The table came from immunoSEQ multiplex PCR; TCRdb's copy has only in-frame clones and leaves some out. The table records 90,000 to 120,000 clones, about 83% of them present only once. CDR1 is MGHRA, CDR2 YSYEKL, per germline. This CDR3 spans 16 amino acids. Deletions cut 0 bases from V and 0 bases from J, with 9 bases between.

This specimen consisted of CD8+ T cells sorted from blood, obtained at week 24, from a patient treated with tofacitinib. This TCR was sampled from a human donor with alopecia areata. The chain is built from TRBV4-1 and TRBJ2-1; unclear D gene. CDR3 bases: TGCGCCAGCAGCCAAGAGGCGGAGAGCTCCTACAATGAGCAGTTCTTC. It translates to CASSQEAESSYNEQFF.